The rows below give T cell receptor beta chains drawn from one sample of a study of cytomegalovirus exposure and HLA in healthy donors. TCRdb's copy holds only in-frame clones and misses some; the assay was immunoSEQ multiplex PCR. The sample has roughly 120,000 clones, around 78% seen once. Source material: PBMCs. These receptors all come from a woman aged 25 to 39 in good health and CMV-seropositive. Both conserved end residues are part of each CDR3. A D gene is named only where the DNA matches it firmly. Clone size, where shown, is once, few, many, or a class for clones that have expanded.

15	TRBV9	.	.	TRBJ2-5	TGTGCCAGCAGCGTAGACATCGGGTCCCCGGAGACCCAGTACTTC	CASSVDIGSPETQYF
13	TRBV29-1	.	.	TRBJ1-1	TGCAGCGTTGACCCACCCGGGAACACTGAAGCTTTCTTT	CSVDPPGNTEAFF
16	TRBV7-2	.	.	TRBJ1-2	TGCGCCAGCAGCCAAGACGGGAGGGGGGCTAACTATGGCTACACCTTC	CASSQDGRGANYGYTF
14	TRBV28	.	.	TRBJ1-4	TGTGCCAGCAGCGTCCTAGCCTCTAATGAAAAACTGTTTTTT	CASSVLASNEKLFF
15	TRBV28	.	.	TRBJ1-5	TGTGCCAGCAGACCCGACAGCCCGGTTTTTCAGCCCCAGCATTTT	CASRPDSPVFQPQHF
15	TRBV2	.	TRBD1	TRBJ2-5	TGTGCCAGCAGTGAATATGGGACAGGTTTAGAGACCCAGTACTTC	CASSEYGTGLETQYF
16	TRBV4-2	.	TRBD1	TRBJ2-4	TGTGCCAGCAGCCAAGATCAGGGGGCCCCAGATAACATTCAGTACTTC	CASSQDQGAPDNIQYF
14	TRBV28	.	TRBD1	TRBJ2-5	TGTGCCAGCAGTCTCGGGACAGCGCAAGAGACCCAGTACTTC	CASSLGTAQETQYF
14	TRBV9	.	.	TRBJ1-2	TGTGCCAGCAGCGCGAGCCCAAATAGCTATGGCTACACCTTC	CASSASPNSYGYTF
14	TRBV5-1	.	.	TRBJ2-5	TGCGCCAGCAGCTTGACGGGGGGCGACGAGACCCAGTACTTC	CASSLTGGDETQYF
14	TRBV5-5	.	.	TRBJ1-5	TGTGCCAGCAGCTTATGGGGCGGCAATCAGCCCCAGCATTTT	CASSLWGGNQPQHF
16	TRBV28	.	.	TRBJ2-5	TGTGCCAGCAGCCCGGTGGGGGGGGCTATGGGAGAGACCCAGTACTTC	CASSPVGGAMGETQYF
15	TRBV5-1	.	.	TRBJ1-1	TGCGCCAGCAGCCCCCGGGTCACTCAGAACACTGAAGCTTTCTTT	CASSPRVTQNTEAFF
18	TRBV30	few	TRBD2	TRBJ2-3	TGTGCCTGGAGTGTGGGGGGAGCTAGCGGGGGGTATATAGATACGCAGTATTTT	CAWSVGGASGGYIDTQYF
13	TRBV25-1	.	.	TRBJ1-6	TGTGCCAGCAGTGGGCCAGGGTATTCACCCCTCCACTTT	CASSGPGYSPLHF
13	TRBV27	.	.	TRBJ2-7	TGTGCCAGCAGTTCGAACACCGCCTACGAGCAGTACTTC	CASSSNTAYEQYF
12	TRBV5-4	.	TRBD1	TRBJ2-1	TGTGCCAGCGGTACAGGGGGTAATGAGCAGTTCTTC	CASGTGGNEQFF
18	TRBV7-2	many	.	TRBJ2-2	TGTGCCAGCAGCTTAACGGGGAGAGCGGAGCCAAGTACCGGGGAGCTGTTTTTT	CASSLTGRAEPSTGELFF